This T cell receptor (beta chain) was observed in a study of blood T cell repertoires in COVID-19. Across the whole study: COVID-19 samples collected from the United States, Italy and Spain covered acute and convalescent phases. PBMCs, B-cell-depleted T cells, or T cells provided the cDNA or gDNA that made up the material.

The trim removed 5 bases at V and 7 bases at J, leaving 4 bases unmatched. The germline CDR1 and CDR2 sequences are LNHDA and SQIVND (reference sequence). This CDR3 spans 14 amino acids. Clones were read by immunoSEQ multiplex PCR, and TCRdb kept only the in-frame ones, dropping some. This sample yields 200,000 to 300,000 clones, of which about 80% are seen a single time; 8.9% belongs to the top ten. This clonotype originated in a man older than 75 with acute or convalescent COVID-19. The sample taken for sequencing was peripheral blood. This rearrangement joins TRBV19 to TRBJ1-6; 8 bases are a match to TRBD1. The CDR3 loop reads CASSLTGGNSPLHF. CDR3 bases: TGTGCCAGTAGTTTAACAGGGGGGAATTCACCCCTCCACTTT.